The source of this TCR beta chain is a study of blood T cells in healthy people across ages. Findings and limits, study-wide: Donor CMV infection status was unknown, possibly confounding age-related changes in expanded clonotypes.

A second about 7 to 12 cycle PCR used barcoded and J-beta primers. MiXCR, run by TCRdb on the 5' RACE reads, gives a single entry per CDR3 protein. Of approximately 900,000 distinct CDR3 sequences listed, approximately 49% are singletons. The germline gives CDR1 SEHNR, CDR2 FQNEAQ (reference sequence). This CDR3 region has 13 residues. Losses at the gene ends were 2 bases for V and 11 bases for J; bases not matched to a gene: 6. This clonotype was observed a few times. Its antigen is not known. The material sequenced was blood. This chain links TRBV7-9 with TRBJ2-5, with 9 bases that match TRBD2. The TCR was taken from a man between 25 and 39 years old in good health. The DNA of the CDR3 is TGTGCCAGCAGCTTAAGGACTAGCGATGAGCAGTACTTC. It codes for CASSLRTSDEQYF.